A single sample gave rise to the 11 T cell receptor beta chains below, sequenced in a study of T-cell memory formation after mild COVID-19 (dated by TCRdb to the early 2020s). The receptor library was made with 5' RACE. Sequencing took place on an Illumina NovaSeq 6000. TCRdb cleaned the public reads at Q25 with fastp, built clones with MiXCR and kept in-frame beta chains. Each entry merges the rows of one CDR3 protein and shows their most common DNA and genes. For this sample the table gives 300,000 to 400,000 distinct CDR3 sequences, of which approximately 16% were detected only once. Jointly, the top ten make up 20% to 25% of the sample. The sample taken for sequencing was PBMCs or a T cell subset sorted from them (not recorded which). The source is a man aged 18-30 years who had mild COVID-19 (a few samples of this study predate the infection). The sample titles of this study are shuffled in the database, so cell type and time point are left out; the donor was told from shared clones.

This clonotype was found many times. The rearrangement uses TRBV12-3 or TRBV12-4 and TRBJ1-2; D ambiguous. The CDR3 loop spans 12 amino acids. Trimming removed 6 bases at V and 1 base at J, with 6 bases between. This CDR3 reads CASSPGNYGYTF. In nucleotides, the CDR3 is TGTGCCAGCAGCCCGGGTAACTATGGCTACACCTTC.

This clonotype was detected a few times. This chain links TRBV6-6 with TRBJ2-2; D not certain. Trimming cost V 0 bases and J 6 bases, with 8 bases left between them. The CDR3 runs 14 residues. Germline values: CDR1 MNHNY, CDR2 SVGAGI (reference sequence). CDR3 coding DNA: TGTGCCAGCAGTTACTCTCGGTTGGCCGGGGAGCTGTTTTTT. It is translated as CASSYSRLAGELFF.

The chain uses TRBV5-4 and TRBJ2-2, with a tentative D call TRBD2 (6 bases). This CDR3 has 14 amino acids. V shed 4 bases and J shed 6 bases, with 13 bases lying between them. The germline CDR1 and CDR2 sequences are SGHNT and YYREEE (reference sequence). The CDR3 nucleotides read TGTGCCAGCAGCGAGACTAGTTTTTCCGGGGAGCTGTTTTTT. This sequence encodes CASSETSFSGELFF.

This clonotype was seen just once. The J gene is TRBJ2-3, the V gene TRBV6-1; D perhaps matches TRBD2 (5 bases). Germline assignment: CDR1 MNHNS and CDR2 SASEGT. The CDR3 consists of 13 residues. V was clipped by 8 bases and J by 2 bases, with 11 bases between them. CDR3 in amino acids: CASPSGVTDTQYF. As DNA, the CDR3 is TGTGCCAGCCCCTCCGGGGTCACAGATACGCAGTATTTT.

This clonotype was detected only a few times. The chain carries TRBV4-1 and TRBJ1-3; D is ambiguous. The CDR3 has 17 amino acids. Germline CDR1 is MGHRA and CDR2 is YSYEKL. The germline V and J ends were trimmed by 1 base and 3 bases, with 16 bases remaining between them. The CDR3 protein is CASSQVPGNKIGNTIYF. The DNA of the CDR3 is TGCGCCAGCAGCCAAGTACCTGGGAACAAAATTGGAAACACCATATATTTT.

This chain connects TRBV7-9 to TRBJ2-4; TRBD2 agrees at 13 bases. This CDR3 comprises 17 residues. Germline V lookup: CDR1 SEHNR, CDR2 FQNEAQ (reference sequence). V lost 1 base to trimming and J lost 8 bases; unmatched junction nucleotides: 8. The CDR3 loop is CASSLGGTSGTWDIQYF. CDR3 coding DNA: TGTGCCAGCAGCTTAGGAGGGACTAGCGGGACGTGGGACATTCAGTACTTC.

The chain couples TRBV7-2 to TRBJ2-7; TRBD1 aligns across 7 bases. V shed 1 base, J shed 1 base, and the junction held 4 bases outside the gene matches. Germline V CDR1 and CDR2: SGHTA, FQGNSA. This CDR3 region has 15 residues. The CDR3 loop is CASSLGGGLSYEQYV. DNA of the CDR3: TGTGCCAGCAGCTTAGGAGGGGGCCTTTCCTACGAGCAGTACGTC.

This clonotype was found a few times. The rearrangement links TRBV6-2 or TRBV6-3 to TRBJ2-7; D might be TRBD1 or TRBD2, each matching 7 bases. The germline CDR1 and CDR2 sequences are MNHEY and SVGEGT. The CDR3 covers 14 residues. Between the trimmed V and J ends, which lost 6 bases and 4 bases, there was a span of 16 bases. CDR3 in amino acids: CASSGGGGRYEQYV. The CDR3 DNA sequence: TGTGCCAGCAGCGGGGGAGGGGGCCGATACGAGCAGTACGTC.

This chain uses TRBV9 with TRBJ1-5; D ambiguous. Germline CDR1 and CDR2: SGDLS and YYNGEE. V lost 0 bases, J lost 5 bases, and 3 bases lay in between. CDR3 length: 12 amino acids. The CDR3 protein is CASSVDDQPQHF. CDR3 DNA sequence: TGTGCCAGCAGCGTAGACGATCAGCCCCAGCATTTT.

This chain joins TRBV5-6 and TRBJ1-5; D call uncertain. CDR3 size: 13 residues. Germline V gene lookup returns CDR1 SGHDT and CDR2 YYEEEE. V lost 0 bases and J lost 7, with 8 bases in between. The CDR3 region is CASSLGIEQPQHF. CDR3 nucleotide sequence: TGTGCCAGCAGCTTGGGTATCGAGCAGCCCCAGCATTTT. Based on the CDR3 plus reference TRBV5-6 and TRBJ1-5, the full variable domain is DAGVTQSPTHLIKTRGQQVTLRCSPKSGHDTVSWYQQALGQGPQFIFQYYEEEERQRGNFPDRFSGHQFPNYSSELNVNALLLGDSALYLCASSLGIEQPQHFGDGTRLSIL.

The chain combines TRBV6-2 or TRBV6-3 with TRBJ2-7; 7 bases fit TRBD1. Germline CDR1 and CDR2: MNHEY and SVGEGT. V shed 6 bases and J 0 bases; nucleotides not matched to a gene: 8. The CDR3 contains 15 residues. The CDR3 protein is CASSHRGQYSYEQYV. The DNA for the CDR3 is TGTGCCAGCAGCCATAGGGGGCAATACTCCTACGAGCAGTACGTC.